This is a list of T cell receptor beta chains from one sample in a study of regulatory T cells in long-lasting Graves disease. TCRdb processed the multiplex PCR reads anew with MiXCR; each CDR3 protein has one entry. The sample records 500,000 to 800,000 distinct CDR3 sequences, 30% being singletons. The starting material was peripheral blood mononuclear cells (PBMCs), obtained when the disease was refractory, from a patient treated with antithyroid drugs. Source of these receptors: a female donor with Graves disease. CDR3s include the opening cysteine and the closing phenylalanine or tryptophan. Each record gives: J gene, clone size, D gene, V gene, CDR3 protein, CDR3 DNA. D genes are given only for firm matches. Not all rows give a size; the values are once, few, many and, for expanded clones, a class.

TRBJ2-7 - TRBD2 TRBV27 CASSIASGRFDWYEQYF TGTGCCAGCAGCATTGCTAGCGGGAGATTTGATTGGTACGAGCAGTACTTC
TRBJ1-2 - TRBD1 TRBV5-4 CASSSWDSSYTF TGTGCCAGCAGCTCGTGGGACAGCAGCTACACCTTC
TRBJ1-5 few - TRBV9 CASSVGPALSNQPQHF TGTGCCAGCAGCGTAGGGCCAGCCCTTAGCAATCAGCCCCAGCATTTT
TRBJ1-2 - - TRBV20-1 CSANRDGYTF TGCAGTGCGAACAGGGATGGCTACACCTTC
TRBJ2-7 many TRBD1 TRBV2 CASSEGDRSSGTSYEQYF TGTGCCAGCAGTGAAGGGGACAGGAGTTCCGGGACTTCCTACGAGCAGTACTTC
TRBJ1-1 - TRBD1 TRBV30 CAWSFGTGDTEAFF TGTGCCTGGAGTTTTGGGACAGGGGACACTGAAGCTTTCTTT
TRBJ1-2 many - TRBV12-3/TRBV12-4 CASSPRDSYGYTF TGTGCCAGCAGTCCGAGGGACTCGTATGGCTACACCTTC
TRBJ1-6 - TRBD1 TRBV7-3 CASRFFTAGTGDNSPLHF TGTGCCAGCAGGTTCTTCACGGCCGGGACAGGAGATAATTCACCCCTCCACTTT
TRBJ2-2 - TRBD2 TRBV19 CASRPTSGSTGELFF TGTGCCAGCAGGCCAACTAGCGGGAGTACGGGGGAGCTGTTTTTT
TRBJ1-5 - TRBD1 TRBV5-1 CASSLDGQGVGQPQHF TGCGCCAGCAGCTTGGACGGACAGGGGGTTGGACAGCCCCAGCATTTT
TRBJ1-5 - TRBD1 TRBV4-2 CASSQDRFGQGDSSCNQPQHF TGTGCCAGCAGCCAAGATCGTTTCGGGCAGGGGGACTCCAGTTGCAATCAGCCCCAGCATTTT
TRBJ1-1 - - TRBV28 CASSKVRGTEAFF TGTGCCAGTAGTAAGGTCCGGGGTACTGAAGCTTTCTTT
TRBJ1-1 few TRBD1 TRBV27 CASRPTGATGLGAFF TGTGCCAGCCGGCCGACAGGGGCGACTGGATTGGGAGCTTTCTTT
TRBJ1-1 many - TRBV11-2 CASSLVQGRTEAFF TGTGCCAGCAGCTTAGTACAGGGTAGGACAGAAGCTTTCTTT
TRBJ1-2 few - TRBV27 CASRVVGGRWIGYTF TGTGCCAGCAGGGTTGTTGGGGGGCGGTGGATCGGCTACACCTTC
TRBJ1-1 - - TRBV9 CASSATWGTEAFF TGTGCCAGCAGCGCAACGTGGGGCACTGAAGCTTTCTTT
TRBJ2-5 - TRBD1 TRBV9 CASSVTPDRGVETQYF TGTGCCAGCAGCGTAACCCCCGACAGGGGAGTGGAGACCCAGTACTTC
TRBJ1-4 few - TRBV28 CASSTTDYSTNEKLFF TGTGCCAGCAGTACAACCGATTATTCAACTAATGAAAAACTGTTTTTT
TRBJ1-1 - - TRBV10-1 CASSESGTRAFF TGCGCCAGCAGTGAGTCGGGGACAAGGGCTTTCTTT
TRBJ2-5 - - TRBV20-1 CSASRRLQETQYF TGCAGTGCTAGTCGTCGGCTTCAAGAGACCCAGTACTTC
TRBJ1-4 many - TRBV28 CASRNRVGEKLFF TGTGCCAGCAGAAACAGGGTGGGCGAAAAACTGTTTTTT
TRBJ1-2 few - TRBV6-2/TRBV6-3 CASSSRGSEVNGYTF TGTGCCAGCAGTTCAAGAGGTTCGGAGGTGAATGGCTACACCTTC
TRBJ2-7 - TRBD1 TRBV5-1 CASRPTGGYEQYF TGCGCCAGCAGGCCTACAGGGGGCTACGAGCAGTACTTC
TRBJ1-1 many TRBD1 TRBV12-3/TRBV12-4 CASSFGHRGSTEAFF TGTGCCAGCAGTTTCGGGCACAGGGGTAGCACTGAAGCTTTCTTT
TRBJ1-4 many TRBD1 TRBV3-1 CASSPRQGASYEKLFF TGTGCCAGCAGCCCTCGACAGGGGGCGAGTTATGAAAAACTGTTTTTT
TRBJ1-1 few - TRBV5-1 CASSPKVSGDTEAFF TGCGCCAGCAGCCCGAAGGTATCAGGCGACACTGAAGCTTTCTTT
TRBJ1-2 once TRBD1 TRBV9 CASSGRDSTTIGYTF TGTGCCAGCAGCGGCCGGGACAGCACAACTATTGGCTACACCTTC
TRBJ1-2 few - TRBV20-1 CSARGLSIYGYTF TGCAGTGCTAGAGGACTCTCCATCTACGGCTACACCTTC
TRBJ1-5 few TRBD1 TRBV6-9 CASSSGWTGGGQPQHF TGTGCCAGCAGTTCTGGTTGGACAGGGGGAGGTCAGCCCCAGCATTTT
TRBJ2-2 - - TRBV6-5 CASSYLTRGTDGELFF TGTGCCAGCAGTTACTTGACGAGGGGCACGGACGGGGAGCTGTTTTTT
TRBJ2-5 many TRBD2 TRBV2 CASAPGLAGGETQYF TGTGCCAGCGCTCCTGGACTAGCGGGAGGCGAGACCCAGTACTTC
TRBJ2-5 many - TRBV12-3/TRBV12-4 CASNLGRRETQYF TGTGCCAGCAACCTGGGGCGTAGAGAGACCCAGTACTTC
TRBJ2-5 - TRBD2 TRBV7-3 CASSPGTSGFQETQYF TGTGCCAGCAGCCCCGGGACTAGCGGTTTCCAAGAGACCCAGTACTTC
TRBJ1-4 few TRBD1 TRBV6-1 CASSRTGTEKLFF TGTGCCAGCAGTCGGACAGGGACTGAAAAACTGTTTTTT
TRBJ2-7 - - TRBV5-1 CASSLVGGRNEQYF TGCGCCAGCAGCTTGGTCGGGGGGCGAAACGAGCAGTACTTC
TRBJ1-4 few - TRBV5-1 CASSLLTGFATNEKLFF TGCGCCAGCAGCCTGTTGACGGGCTTTGCAACTAATGAAAAACTGTTTTTT
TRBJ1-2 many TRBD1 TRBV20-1 CSASPATGGELAGYTF TGCAGTGCTTCCCCGGCGACAGGGGGCGAACTGGCTGGCTACACCTTC
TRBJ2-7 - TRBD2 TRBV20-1 CSASGDLAGVLYEQYF TGCAGTGCTAGTGGGGACCTAGCGGGAGTCCTCTACGAGCAGTACTTC
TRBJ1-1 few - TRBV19 CASSTQGGATEAFF TGTGCCAGTAGCACTCAGGGCGGTGCCACTGAAGCTTTCTTT
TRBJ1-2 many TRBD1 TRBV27 CASSLRGTGAFGYTF TGTGCCAGCAGTTTAAGGGGGACAGGGGCTTTTGGCTACACCTTC
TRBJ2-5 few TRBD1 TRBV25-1 CASSKTTGPAETQYF TGTGCCAGCAGTAAAACGACAGGGCCGGCGGAGACCCAGTACTTC
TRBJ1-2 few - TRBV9 CASSVEEGLVYGYTF TGTGCCAGCAGCGTAGAAGAGGGGTTGGTCTATGGCTACACCTTC
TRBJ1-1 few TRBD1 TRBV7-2 CASSLDGQGDTEAFF TGTGCCAGCAGCTTAGACGGACAGGGAGACACTGAAGCTTTCTTT
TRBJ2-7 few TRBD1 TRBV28 CASREQGVYWEQYF TGTGCCAGCAGGGAACAGGGGGTTTATTGGGAGCAGTACTTC
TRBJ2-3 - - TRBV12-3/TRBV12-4 CASPPEGSTDTQYF TGTGCCTCCCCCCCAGAAGGGAGCACAGATACGCAGTATTTT
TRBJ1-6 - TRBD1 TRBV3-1 CASSQGDSYNSPLHF TGTGCCAGCAGCCAAGGGGACAGCTATAATTCACCCCTCCACTTT
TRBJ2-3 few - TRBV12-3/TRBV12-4 CASSIFTDTQYF TGTGCCAGCAGTATTTTCACAGATACGCAGTATTTT
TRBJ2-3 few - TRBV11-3 CASSFGPTDTQYF TGTGCCAGCAGCTTCGGGCCCACTGATACGCAGTATTTT
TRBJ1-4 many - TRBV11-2 CASSLDSGVGGKLFF TGTGCCAGCAGCTTAGATTCCGGCGTGGGTGGAAAACTGTTTTTT
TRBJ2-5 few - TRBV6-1 CASSEMGGSQETQYF TGTGCCAGCAGTGAGATGGGGGGATCCCAAGAGACCCAGTACTTC
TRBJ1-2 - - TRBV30 CAWSSGPDGYTF TGTGCCTGGAGTTCGGGGCCCGATGGCTACACCTTC
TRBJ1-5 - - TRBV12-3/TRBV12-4 CASSVAPDTDQPQHF TGTGCCAGCAGCGTAGCCCCGGACACCGATCAGCCCCAGCATTTT